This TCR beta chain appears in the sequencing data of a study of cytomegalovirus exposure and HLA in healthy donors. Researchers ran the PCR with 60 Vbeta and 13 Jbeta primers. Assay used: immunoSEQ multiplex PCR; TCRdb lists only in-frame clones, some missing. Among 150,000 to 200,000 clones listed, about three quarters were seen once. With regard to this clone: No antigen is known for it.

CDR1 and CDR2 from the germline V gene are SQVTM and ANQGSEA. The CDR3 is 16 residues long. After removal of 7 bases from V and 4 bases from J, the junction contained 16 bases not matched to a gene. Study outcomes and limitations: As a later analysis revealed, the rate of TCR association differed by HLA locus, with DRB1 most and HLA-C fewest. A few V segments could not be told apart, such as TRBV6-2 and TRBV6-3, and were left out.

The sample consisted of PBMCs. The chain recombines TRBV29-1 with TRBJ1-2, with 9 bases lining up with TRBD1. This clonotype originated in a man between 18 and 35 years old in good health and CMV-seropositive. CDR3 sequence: CSATGTGLSKSYGYTF. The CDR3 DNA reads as TGCAGCGCCACCGGGACAGGGCTCTCTAAAAGCTATGGCTACACCTTC.